Listed below are T cell receptor beta chains from one sample, sequenced in a study of response to subunit inactivated influenza vaccine. MiXCR was run by TCRdb on the RT-PCR reads, yielding one entry per CDR3 protein. The data show about 520,000 distinct CDR3 sequences, approximately 24% seen once. This specimen consisted of CD4+ T cells sorted from PBMCs, obtained about 5 days after vaccination. All receptors derive from a man aged 45-65 years who received an inactivated influenza vaccine. Both conserved end residues are part of each CDR3. A D gene is named only where the DNA matches it firmly. Only some rows state a clone size, as once, few, many or a class for expanded clones.

V gene,J gene,clone size,D gene,CDR3 protein,CDR3 DNA
TRBV7-8,TRBJ2-7,NA,TRBD1,CASTLDGTGGHEQYF,TGTGCCAGCACTCTTGACGGGACAGGGGGGCACGAGCAGTACTTC
TRBV7-7,TRBJ2-1,NA,TRBD1,CASSPDRGGNEQFF,TGTGCTAGCAGCCCGGACAGGGGAGGGAATGAGCAGTTCTTC
TRBV5-1,TRBJ2-7,NA,NA,CASSPRTSFSYEQYF,TGCGCCAGCAGCCCACGGACAAGTTTCTCCTACGAGCAGTACTTC
TRBV12-3/TRBV12-4,TRBJ1-5,NA,TRBD1,CASSLGEDRAQPQHF,TGTGCCAGCAGTTTAGGGGAGGACAGGGCTCAGCCCCAGCATTTT
TRBV10-3,TRBJ2-1,few,NA,CAVSGGLTNEQFF,TGTGCCGTGTCGGGGGGCCTCACCAATGAGCAGTTCTTC
TRBV5-1,TRBJ2-7,few,NA,CASSLGAGIYYEQYF,TGCGCCAGCAGCTTGGGCGCAGGAATATACTACGAGCAGTACTTC
TRBV12-3/TRBV12-4,TRBJ1-2,NA,NA,CASSLEGYYGYTF,TGTGCCAGCAGTTTGGAAGGGTACTATGGCTACACCTTC
TRBV12-3/TRBV12-4,TRBJ2-3,few,TRBD2,CASSLRGGLAGPYTQYF,TGTGCCAGCAGTTTGAGGGGGGGACTAGCGGGGCCATATACGCAGTATTTT
TRBV4-3,TRBJ2-2,few,TRBD2,CASSKSTQRGSTGELFF,TGCGCCAGCAGCAAATCGACCCAACGCGGGAGTACCGGGGAGCTGTTTTTT
TRBV29-1,TRBJ2-7,NA,NA,CSATNGGLGEQYF,TGCAGCGCCACCAACGGGGGGCTAGGGGAGCAGTACTTC
TRBV7-8,TRBJ1-1,few,TRBD1,CASSFSGTVLKNTEAFF,TGTGCCAGCAGCTTCTCCGGGACAGTATTGAAGAACACTGAAGCTTTCTTT
TRBV21-1,TRBJ2-7,NA,NA,CSWGGTPDYSYEQYF,TGTAGTTGGGGCGGGACACCTGATTACTCCTACGAGCAGTACTTC
TRBV7-2,TRBJ2-7,few,NA,CASSLGLRSSYEQYF,TGTGCCAGCAGCTTAGGCCTCCGTAGCTCCTACGAGCAGTACTTC
TRBV28,TRBJ2-7,NA,TRBD2,CASSLVSSGTNEQYF,TGTGCCAGCAGTTTAGTGTCTAGCGGGACCAACGAGCAGTACTTC
TRBV18,TRBJ1-6,NA,NA,CASSESSYNSPLHF,TGTGCCAGCTCAGAGAGCTCCTATAATTCACCCCTCCACTTT
TRBV7-6,TRBJ1-5,many,NA,CASSRTANSNQPQHF,TGTGCCAGCAGCCGGACAGCAAATAGCAATCAGCCCCAGCATTTT
TRBV9,TRBJ2-2,NA,NA,CASSPHRVPGELFF,TGTGCCAGCAGCCCCCACAGGGTCCCCGGGGAGCTGTTTTTT
TRBV20-1,TRBJ2-3,few,TRBD2,CSARGGLAGRTDTQYF,TGCAGTGCTAGAGGGGGACTAGCGGGGCGCACAGATACGCAGTATTTT
TRBV6-2/TRBV6-3,TRBJ1-6,NA,TRBD1,CASRGTGANNSPLHF,TGTGCCAGCAGGGGGACAGGAGCTAATAATTCACCCCTCCACTTT
TRBV5-5,TRBJ2-3,NA,TRBD1,CASSPGDSWTDTQYF,TGTGCCAGCAGCCCAGGGGACAGCTGGACAGATACGCAGTATTTT
TRBV6-1,TRBJ2-1,NA,NA,CASSRARAGEQFF,TGTGCCAGCAGTCGAGCCCGCGCCGGGGAGCAGTTCTTC
TRBV7-2,TRBJ2-7,few,NA,CASSKSPDRFGEQYF,TGTGCCAGCAGCAAGTCCCCGGACCGATTCGGCGAGCAGTACTTC
TRBV5-1,TRBJ1-1,few,NA,CASSSDTGQNTEAFF,TGCGCCAGCAGCTCCGACACAGGGCAGAACACTGAAGCTTTCTTT
TRBV5-1,TRBJ2-1,many,TRBD2,CASSLVTSDLEQFF,TGCGCCAGCAGCTTGGTTACTAGCGATTTGGAGCAGTTCTTC
TRBV10-2,TRBJ2-3,few,TRBD2,CASSEASGPGNTQYF,TGCGCCAGCAGTGAGGCTAGCGGTCCCGGTAATACGCAGTATTTT
TRBV5-1,TRBJ2-1,few,TRBD2,CASSLLATSGGEDEQFF,TGCGCCAGCAGCTTACTGGCGACTAGCGGGGGAGAAGATGAGCAGTTCTTC
TRBV24-1,TRBJ2-3,NA,NA,CATSFQTGGTQYF,TGTGCCACCAGTTTTCAAACAGGAGGAACGCAGTATTTT
TRBV5-1,TRBJ2-3,many,NA,CASSLGQEGTDTQYF,TGCGCCAGCAGCTTGGGGCAGGAGGGCACAGATACGCAGTATTTT
TRBV12-3/TRBV12-4,TRBJ2-7,few,TRBD2,CASSKYGTSGRKDEQYF,TGTGCCAGCAGCAAATACGGGACTAGCGGGAGGAAGGACGAGCAGTACTTC
TRBV12-3/TRBV12-4,TRBJ2-7,many,TRBD2,CASSRGTSVEQYF,TGTGCCAGCAGCCGGGGAACTAGCGTCGAGCAGTACTTC
TRBV6-5,TRBJ2-7,few,NA,CASSYGGFSYEQYF,TGTGCCAGCAGTTACGGGGGGTTCTCCTACGAGCAGTACTTC
TRBV5-1,TRBJ1-5,NA,TRBD1,CASSLDRGTGQPQHF,TGCGCCAGCAGCTTGGACAGGGGAACGGGTCAGCCCCAGCATTTT
TRBV4-3,TRBJ1-4,few,TRBD1,CASSHSTGGAPEKLFF,TGCGCCAGCAGCCATTCCACAGGGGGCGCTCCGGAAAAACTGTTTTTT
TRBV18,TRBJ1-2,few,NA,CASSPPLGVYGYTF,TGTGCCAGCTCACCACCTCTGGGAGTCTATGGCTACACCTTC
TRBV29-1,TRBJ2-7,NA,NA,CSVVLGRDYEQYF,TGCAGCGTTGTCCTCGGCAGAGACTACGAGCAGTACTTC
TRBV5-1,TRBJ1-1,few,TRBD1,CASSFQGADTEAFF,TGCGCCAGCAGCTTCCAGGGGGCCGACACTGAAGCTTTCTTT
TRBV4-2,TRBJ2-3,NA,NA,CASSRTDRSTDTQYF,TGTGCCAGCTCCCGGACAGACCGCAGCACAGATACGCAGTATTTT
TRBV5-1,TRBJ2-3,NA,NA,CASSPTTNTDTQYF,TGCGCCAGCAGCCCTACGACCAACACAGATACGCAGTATTTT
TRBV28,TRBJ2-7,NA,NA,CASSLEVGAYEQYF,TGTGCCAGCAGTTTGGAGGTAGGGGCCTACGAGCAGTACTTC
TRBV6-2/TRBV6-3,TRBJ2-7,NA,NA,CASKEDFLYEQYF,TGTGCCAGCAAAGAAGACTTTCTATACGAGCAGTACTTC
TRBV29-1,TRBJ2-1,NA,NA,CSVGGRLSNNEQFF,TGCAGCGTTGGGGGCAGGTTGTCGAACAATGAGCAGTTCTTC
TRBV6-1,TRBJ1-4,NA,TRBD1,CASSPRQGLKLFF,TGTGCCAGCAGTCCCCGACAGGGGTTGAAACTGTTTTTT
TRBV21-1,TRBJ1-2,NA,NA,CASSRRANANYGYTF,TGTGCCAGCAGTCGGCGGGCGAATGCTAACTATGGCTACACCTTC
TRBV28,TRBJ2-2,NA,NA,CASRLWVTGELFF,TGTGCCAGCAGACTGTGGGTCACCGGGGAGCTGTTTTTT
TRBV6-2/TRBV6-3,TRBJ2-5,few,TRBD2,CASSSASGGPGTQYF,TGTGCCAGCAGCTCCGCTAGCGGGGGCCCCGGGACCCAGTACTTC
TRBV12-3/TRBV12-4,TRBJ1-1,NA,NA,CASNKMGGTEAFF,TGTGCCAGCAATAAGATGGGGGGCACTGAAGCTTTCTTT
TRBV11-2,TRBJ2-1,few,NA,CASSLGGVLAYNEQFF,TGTGCCAGCAGCTTAGGAGGAGTTTTAGCATACAATGAGCAGTTCTTC
TRBV5-1,TRBJ2-7,NA,NA,CASSGGTEGFYEQYF,TGCGCCAGCAGCGGAGGGACAGAGGGGTTCTACGAGCAGTACTTC
TRBV18,TRBJ2-3,NA,NA,CASSPVTGHLTDTQYF,TGTGCCAGCTCACCAGTGACGGGACATCTCACAGATACGCAGTATTTT
TRBV12-3/TRBV12-4,TRBJ2-2,many,NA,CASTNTGELFF,TGTGCCAGCACTAACACCGGGGAGCTGTTTTTT